What follows are 29 T cell receptor beta chains derived from one specimen sequenced in a study of blood T cells in healthy people across ages. The authors ran a second PCR of about 6 to 11 cycles using a sample-barcoded 5' primer and a J-beta primer mix. One entry per CDR3 protein results from TCRdb running MiXCR on the 5' RACE reads. The sample consists of more than 900,000 distinct CDR3 sequences, 29% of them appearing once. The sample also formed part of further work on T cells of mothers and their children.

The sequenced material came from blood. These TCRs come from a woman in her 40s in good health.

This sequence joins TRBV10-3 and TRBJ2-3, with D unclear. The CDR3 runs 11 residues. Trimming cost V 10 bases and J 15 bases, with 20 bases left between them. Germline lookup yields CDR1 ENHRY and CDR2 SYGVKD. The CDR3 region is CATRMEQTVYF. The CDR3, as DNA: TGTGCCACCCGAATGGAGCAAACGGTATATTTT.

This clonotype was seen a handful of times. CDR3 region: CASSYSGASSYNEQFF. The CDR3 bases are TGTGCCAGCAGCTATAGCGGGGCGAGCTCCTACAATGAGCAGTTCTTC. This sequence joins TRBV11-2 and TRBJ2-1, with TRBD2 identical over 8 bases. This CDR3 is built from 16 residues. CDR1 is SGHAT, CDR2 FQNNGV, per germline. The V gene end was trimmed by 4 bases and the J gene end by 0 bases; junction bases not matched to a gene: 5.

This chain links TRBV28 with TRBJ1-2; no clear D gene. The CDR3 totals 15 residues. Germline V gene sequence: CDR1 MDHEN, CDR2 SYDVKM. Trimming removed 5 bases from V and 0 bases from J, with 13 bases in between. The CDR3 nucleotides read TGTGCCAGCAGTCCGTTCCATGGGGCTAACTATGGCTACACCTTC. Amino acids: CASSPFHGANYGYTF.

A single count supports this clonotype. The CDR3 loop is CAWSRQSNTEAFF. The CDR3 DNA is TGTGCCTGGAGTAGGCAGTCGAACACTGAAGCTTTCTTT. This chain uses TRBV30 with TRBJ1-1, with unresolved D. Germline V CDR1 and CDR2: GTSNPN, SVGIG (reference sequence). V was clipped by 2 bases and J by 1 base, with 8 bases between them. This CDR3 has 13 residues.

The chain joins TRBV9 to TRBJ2-1, with unresolved D. Trimming removed 0 bases at V and 10 bases at J, with 11 bases between. This CDR3 is built from 13 residues. Looked up from germline, CDR1 is SGDLS and CDR2 is YYNGEE. CDR3 DNA: TGTGCCAGCAGCGTAGAAGAAGGCTACGAGCAGTTCTTC. Its translation is CASSVEEGYEQFF.

This sequence joins TRBV5-1 and TRBJ2-5; D ambiguous. The CDR3 has 13 residues. V was shortened by 4 bases and J by 4 bases, with 11 bases between the two germline ends. The V gene's germline CDR1 is SGHRS and CDR2 YFSETQ. For the CDR3, the DNA is TGCGCCAGCAGCCCCTCGTCGGGAGAGACCCAGTACTTC. It encodes CASSPSSGETQYF.

The chain has TRBV7-8 and TRBJ1-6; D is unresolved. Germline values: CDR1 SGHVS, CDR2 FQNEAQ. With 11 bases removed from V and 6 bases from J, the gap between germline ends came to 17 bases. The CDR3 is 14 amino acids. Here the CDR3 reads CAGTTQRINSPLHF. CDR3 nucleotide sequence: TGTGCCGGCACCACACAGCGGATTAATTCACCCCTCCACTTT.

The V gene is TRBV4-3, the J gene TRBJ2-1, with no clear D. The germline V gene encodes CDR1 LGHNA and CDR2 YSLEER. The CDR3 sequence is 12 residues long. Trimming left V 1 base short and J 10 bases short, with 8 bases between. As DNA, the CDR3 is TGCGCCAGCAGCCAAGTCAATGCCGAGCAGTTCTTC. Translation: CASSQVNAEQFF.

The J gene is TRBJ2-6, the V gene TRBV19, with TRBD1 matching over 8 bases. Germline V lookup: CDR1 LNHDA, CDR2 SQIVND (reference sequence). V was clipped by 3 bases and J by 2 bases; unmatched bases: 9. The CDR3 has 18 amino acids. The CDR3 nucleotides are TGTGCCAGTAGTATTTCGCCAGGGGGCAGCCCTGGGGCCAACGTCCTGACTTTC. Translation gives CASSISPGGSPGANVLTF.

Points on this clonotype: A junction end diverges from the germline sequence, so it may reflect a read error. This sequence joins TRBV7-2 and TRBJ2-7, with D uncertain. Germline V lookup: CDR1 SGHTA, CDR2 FQGNSA. This CDR3 contains 12 residues. The CDR3, as DNA: TGTGCCAGCAGCTTAGACTTGGACGGCCTTCACTTC. Its protein product is CASSLDLDGLHF.

This clonotype was counted many times. The chain joins TRBV28 to TRBJ1-1; tentative D call: TRBD1 (6 bases). Germline V gene lookup returns CDR1 MDHEN and CDR2 SYDVKM. Trimming removed 6 bases from V and 0 bases from J, with 14 bases in between. This CDR3 is built from 15 residues. CDR3 protein: CASSMGGHMNTEAFF. Written as DNA, the CDR3 is TGTGCCAGCAGCATGGGGGGGCACATGAACACTGAAGCTTTCTTT.

This clonotype was seen repeatedly, ten times or more. The V call is TRBV4-3, the J call TRBJ1-2; 10 positions match TRBD1. The CDR3 length is 16 residues. Germline V CDR1 and CDR2: LGHNA, YSLEER. V shed 1 base, J shed 2 bases, and the junction held 4 bases outside the gene matches. The CDR3 loop is CASSQARQGANYGYTF. CDR3 nucleotides: TGCGCCAGCAGCCAAGCCAGACAGGGGGCAAACTATGGCTACACCTTC.

V gene TRBV6-6 combines with J gene TRBJ1-2, with D possibly TRBD1 on 6 matching bases. V was shortened by 0 bases and J by 2 bases, with 16 bases between the two germline ends. Per germline, CDR1 MNHNY and CDR2 SVGAGI (reference sequence). This CDR3 comprises 17 residues. The CDR3 is CASSYSSLTGKNYGYTF. CDR3 nucleotides: TGTGCCAGCAGTTACTCCTCTCTTACAGGGAAGAACTATGGCTACACCTTC.

This clonotype was seen more than once but under ten times. The chain carries TRBV4-1 and TRBJ1-1; D remains unclear. With 2 bases removed from V and 7 bases from J, the gap between germline ends came to 14 bases. Per germline, CDR1 MGHRA and CDR2 YSYEKL. The CDR3 has 14 residues. CDR3: CASSQLLETGEAFF. The DNA for the CDR3 is TGCGCCAGCAGCCAATTGCTGGAGACGGGTGAAGCTTTCTTT.

Concerning this clonotype itself: A junction boundary mismatches the germline segment, possibly from a read error. The rearrangement links TRBV10-2 to TRBJ1-2; D uncertain. The CDR3 spans 14 residues. CDR1 is WSHSY, CDR2 SAAADI, per germline. CDR3 in amino acids: CASSDLGANYGHTF. As DNA, the CDR3 is TGCGCCAGCAGTGATCTAGGAGCTAACTATGGCCACACCTTC.

A few counts support this clonotype. The chain links TRBV6-5 to TRBJ2-7, with D possibly matching TRBD1 (6 bases). This CDR3 spans 13 amino acids. The V end was cut by 8 bases, the J end by 3 bases, with 14 bases between. Germline-derived CDR1 and CDR2 are MNHEY and SVGAGI. The CDR3 coding sequence is TGTGCCAGCCGACAGGCTATTTTCTACGAGCAGTACTTC. The encoded protein is CASRQAIFYEQYF.

In this sample, this clonotype turned up a few times. The chain recombines TRBV9 with TRBJ1-6, with D perhaps TRBD1 (5 bases). CDR1 and CDR2 from the germline V gene are SGDLS and YYNGEE. Deletions cut 3 bases from V and 0 bases from J, with 7 bases between. The CDR3 is 15 residues long. CDR3 region: CASSAGTSYNSPLHF. CDR3 nucleotide sequence: TGTGCCAGCAGCGCCGGGACCTCCTATAATTCACCCCTCCACTTT.

The genes are TRBV20-1 and TRBJ2-4, with D tentatively TRBD1 (6 bases). The J call may be wrong; the DNA end is better matched by TRBJ2-7. Germline V gives CDR1 DFQATT, CDR2 SNEGSKA (reference sequence). The CDR3 loop spans 14 amino acids. This CDR3 reads CSARDPGDGHEQYF. The CDR3 region has the DNA TGCAGTGCTAGAGATCCAGGGGATGGCCACGAGCAGTACTTC.

This clonotype has a count of ten or more. The chain employs TRBV6-1 and TRBJ1-1; no firm D call. CDR3 length equals 14 residues. CDR1 and CDR2 from the germline V gene are MNHNS and SASEGT. V gave up 8 bases and J gave up 1 base, with 14 bases separating them. As DNA, the CDR3 is TGTGCCAGCCTTATACGGCCTACGAACACTGAAGCTTTCTTT. Protein sequence: CASLIRPTNTEAFF.

This sequence joins TRBV7-2 and TRBJ2-7; 10 nucleotides align to TRBD2. The CDR3 contains 16 residues. V gave up 4 bases and J gave up 4 bases; unmatched junction bases: 10. Germline loops: CDR1 SGHTA, CDR2 FQGNSA. The CDR3 loop is CASSSLIAGGPYEQYF. In nucleotides, the CDR3 is TGTGCCAGCAGCTCCCTCATAGCGGGGGGCCCGTACGAGCAGTACTTC.

The sample holds many counts of this clonotype. This chain uses TRBV20-1 with TRBJ1-2, with D possibly being TRBD1 (5 bases). CDR3 length: 13 amino acids. The V gene lost 0 bases and the J gene lost 3 bases, with 8 bases spanning the gap. CDR1 and CDR2 from the germline V gene are DFQATT and SNEGSKA (reference sequence). The CDR3 nucleotides read TGCAGTGCTAGAGATGACAGTTACTATGGCTACACCTTC. This codes for CSARDDSYYGYTF.

The chain has TRBV5-1 and TRBJ1-2, with D maybe TRBD1 (6 bases). This CDR3 has 17 residues. The germline CDR1 and CDR2 sequences are SGHRS and YFSETQ. Trimming removed 0 bases from V and 4 bases from J, with 19 bases in between. The CDR3 DNA follows: TGCGCCAGCAGCTTGGCACCAGGGGCTTTTGGATCCTATGGCTACACCTTC. This translates into CASSLAPGAFGSYGYTF.

This clonotype was seen a single time. The rearrangement joins TRBV12-3 or TRBV12-4 to TRBJ1-5, with 7 bases identical to TRBD1. Losses at the gene ends were 7 bases for V and 4 bases for J; bases not matched to a gene: 7. The CDR3 loop spans 14 amino acids. CDR3 sequence: CASTHGTANQPQHF. CDR3 nucleotide sequence: TGTGCCAGCACCCACGGGACAGCAAATCAGCCCCAGCATTTT.

The rearrangement links TRBV6-2 or TRBV6-3 to TRBJ2-2, with TRBD1 matching over 7 bases. The CDR3 consists of 15 residues. Germline CDR1 is MNHEY and CDR2 is SVGEGT. V was pared by 5 bases and J by 2 bases, with 5 bases of the junction left unmatched. CDR3 coding DNA: TGTGCCAGCAGTCCCTGGGACAGCAACACCGGGGAGCTGTTTTTT. The encoded protein is CASSPWDSNTGELFF.

As to this clonotype: A much larger clone lies a single base off, so this may be a read error. The chain links TRBV20-1 to TRBJ2-4, with TRBD2 as a possible D gene (5 bases). Per germline, CDR1 DFQATT and CDR2 SNEGSKA (reference sequence). The length of the CDR3 is 16 residues. Trimming shortened V by 6 bases and J by 13 bases, and 31 bases separated the two germline ends. The DNA of the CDR3 is TGCAGTGCCTCCCCTAGCAACCCCCGCTCCTACAATGAGCAGTACTTC. Amino acids: CSASPSNPRSYNEQYF.

This clonotype turned up a few times. V and J are TRBV20-1 and TRBJ2-1, with 7 bases fitting TRBD1. The germline CDR1 and CDR2 sequences are DFQATT and SNEGSKA (reference sequence). This CDR3 region has 14 residues. V was pared by 5 bases and J by 4 bases, with 8 bases of the junction left unmatched. CDR3 in DNA: TGCAGTGCTGCACCGGGACAGAGTTACAATGAGCAGTTCTTC. Translating gives CSAAPGQSYNEQFF.

In this sample, this clonotype turned up many times. The chain employs TRBV4-1 and TRBJ1-2; 8 positions match TRBD1. The CDR3 extends over 16 amino acids. CDR1 and CDR2 from the germline V gene are MGHRA and YSYEKL. Trimming took 3 bases from V and 2 from J; bases not matched to a gene: 8. CDR3 nucleotide sequence: TGCGCCAGCAGCCACTCCGGGACAGGCCAAAACTATGGCTACACCTTC. Its protein product is CASSHSGTGQNYGYTF.

The gene calls are TRBV28 and TRBJ2-7; possible D gene TRBD2, 7 bases. The CDR3 is 16 amino acids. Trimming removed 5 bases from V and 7 bases from J, with 24 bases in between. From germline, CDR1 is MDHEN and CDR2 SYDVKM. The CDR3 reads CASSPSWRGPYNEQYF. The DNA of the CDR3 is TGTGCCAGCAGTCCGTCCTGGCGGGGGCCATACAATGAGCAGTACTTC.

V gene TRBV27 combines with J gene TRBJ1-2; maybe TRBD1 (5 bases). Trimming took 0 bases from V and 3 from J, leaving 11 bases between them. Germline CDR1 is MNHEY and CDR2 is SMNVEV (reference sequence). This CDR3 contains 15 residues. CDR3 nucleotides: TGTGCCAGCAGTTTATCGATTCAGGGAGACTATGGCTACACCTTC. Amino acids: CASSLSIQGDYGYTF.